These T cell receptor beta chains were read from a single sample in a study of T cells in Graves' hyperthyroidism and ophthalmopathy. TCRdb independently ran MiXCR on the multiplex PCR reads; one entry per CDR3 protein. The sample lists some 600,000 distinct CDR3 sequences, 14% seen once, with more than 4.5% in the top ten. The sequencing sample was made of blood. These receptors were taken from a woman aged 25 to 39 with Graves' hyperthyroidism that later progressed to Graves' ophthalmopathy. CDR3s include the opening cysteine and the closing phenylalanine or tryptophan. The order of the fields is D gene, V gene, clone size, J gene, CDR3 protein, CDR3 DNA. The D gene is left open where the match is weak. A row's size may be missing; if present it is once, few, many or a size class.

D gene: .
V gene: TRBV9
clone size: many
J gene: TRBJ2-7
CDR3 protein: CASSVGTASYEQYF
CDR3 DNA: TGTGCCAGCAGCGTCGGGACTGCATCCTACGAGCAGTACTTC

D gene: .
V gene: TRBV10-3
clone size: few
J gene: TRBJ1-3
CDR3 protein: CAITQGPSGNTIYF
CDR3 DNA: TGTGCCATCACGCAGGGACCCTCTGGAAACACCATATATTTT

D gene: TRBD1
V gene: TRBV10-3
clone size: many
J gene: TRBJ1-2
CDR3 protein: CAIEDRGEDGYTF
CDR3 DNA: TGTGCCATCGAGGACAGGGGAGAGGATGGCTACACCTTC

D gene: TRBD1
V gene: TRBV28
clone size: many
J gene: TRBJ2-7
CDR3 protein: CASSRDSGEQYF
CDR3 DNA: TGTGCCAGCAGCAGGGACAGCGGAGAGCAGTACTTC

D gene: TRBD1
V gene: TRBV28
clone size: many
J gene: TRBJ1-2
CDR3 protein: CASRTPRTGGNGYTF
CDR3 DNA: TGTGCCAGCAGGACCCCCAGGACAGGGGGCAATGGCTACACCTTC

D gene: .
V gene: TRBV6-1
clone size: few
J gene: TRBJ2-7
CDR3 protein: CASSENYYEQYF
CDR3 DNA: TGTGCCAGCAGTGAAAATTACTACGAGCAGTACTTC

D gene: .
V gene: TRBV6-1
clone size: .
J gene: TRBJ2-1
CDR3 protein: CAASTGNEQFF
CDR3 DNA: TGTGCCGCCAGCACGGGGAATGAGCAGTTCTTC

D gene: TRBD1
V gene: TRBV6-2/TRBV6-3
clone size: many
J gene: TRBJ1-1
CDR3 protein: CASRRPGQAALNTEAFF
CDR3 DNA: TGTGCCAGCAGACGACCGGGACAGGCGGCTCTGAACACTGAAGCTTTCTTT

D gene: .
V gene: TRBV4-1
clone size: .
J gene: TRBJ1-4
CDR3 protein: CASSQDMNRDNEKLFF
CDR3 DNA: TGCGCCAGCAGCCAAGATATGAACAGAGATAATGAAAAACTGTTTTTT

D gene: TRBD2
V gene: TRBV7-8
clone size: many
J gene: TRBJ2-1
CDR3 protein: CASSLGGLASSYNEQFF
CDR3 DNA: TGTGCCAGCAGCCTAGGGGGACTAGCGAGCTCCTACAATGAGCAGTTCTTC

D gene: TRBD1
V gene: TRBV19
clone size: .
J gene: TRBJ2-7
CDR3 protein: CASRDRTGAWSEQYF
CDR3 DNA: TGTGCCAGTAGAGATCGGACAGGGGCTTGGAGTGAGCAGTACTTC

D gene: .
V gene: TRBV19
clone size: many
J gene: TRBJ1-1
CDR3 protein: CASRLAGDINTEAFF
CDR3 DNA: TGTGCCAGTAGGTTGGCAGGGGATATCAACACTGAAGCTTTCTTT

D gene: .
V gene: TRBV7-3
clone size: many
J gene: TRBJ2-1
CDR3 protein: CASSSSAGVYNEQFF
CDR3 DNA: TGTGCCAGCAGCTCGTCCGCGGGTGTATACAATGAGCAGTTCTTC

D gene: .
V gene: TRBV12-3/TRBV12-4
clone size: .
J gene: TRBJ1-2
CDR3 protein: CASSPDLVYYGYTF
CDR3 DNA: TGTGCCAGCAGCCCCGATCTGGTTTACTATGGCTACACCTTC

D gene: .
V gene: TRBV28
clone size: many
J gene: TRBJ1-5
CDR3 protein: CASSFMGTNQPQHF
CDR3 DNA: TGTGCCAGCAGTTTTATGGGGACAAATCAGCCCCAGCATTTT

D gene: TRBD2
V gene: TRBV20-1
clone size: .
J gene: TRBJ2-7
CDR3 protein: CSAKASLAGGYEQYF
CDR3 DNA: TGCAGTGCTAAAGCGTCCCTAGCGGGAGGCTACGAGCAGTACTTC

D gene: .
V gene: TRBV14
clone size: few
J gene: TRBJ1-1
CDR3 protein: CASSPGSGTQNTEAFF
CDR3 DNA: TGTGCCAGCAGCCCTGGGAGCGGGACACAGAACACTGAAGCTTTCTTT

D gene: TRBD1
V gene: TRBV27
clone size: many
J gene: TRBJ1-1
CDR3 protein: CASSSPTGGWDTEAFF
CDR3 DNA: TGTGCCAGCAGTTCCCCTACAGGGGGCTGGGACACTGAAGCTTTCTTT

D gene: .
V gene: TRBV13
clone size: .
J gene: TRBJ1-4
CDR3 protein: CASSSRETTNEKLFF
CDR3 DNA: TGTGCCAGCAGCTCGAGGGAGACAACTAATGAAAAACTGTTTTTT

D gene: TRBD2
V gene: TRBV27
clone size: .
J gene: TRBJ2-3
CDR3 protein: CASSLGVAGTTTDTQYF
CDR3 DNA: TGTGCCAGCAGTTTAGGGGTAGCGGGAACAACCACAGATACGCAGTATTTT

D gene: .
V gene: TRBV30
clone size: many
J gene: TRBJ1-1
CDR3 protein: CAWTRRATEAFF
CDR3 DNA: TGTGCCTGGACCAGAAGGGCCACTGAAGCTTTCTTT

D gene: .
V gene: TRBV19
clone size: many
J gene: TRBJ1-2
CDR3 protein: CASSIGGGTYGYTF
CDR3 DNA: TGTGCCAGTAGTATCGGCGGGGGAACCTATGGCTACACCTTC

D gene: TRBD1
V gene: TRBV12-3/TRBV12-4
clone size: many
J gene: TRBJ1-5
CDR3 protein: CASRLEIQGAKQPQHF
CDR3 DNA: TGTGCCAGCAGGCTAGAGATCCAGGGGGCTAAACAGCCCCAGCATTTT

D gene: TRBD1
V gene: TRBV14
clone size: many
J gene: TRBJ1-1
CDR3 protein: CASSHFQGANTEAFF
CDR3 DNA: TGTGCCAGCAGCCACTTCCAGGGGGCTAACACTGAAGCTTTCTTT

D gene: .
V gene: TRBV29-1
clone size: few
J gene: TRBJ1-2
CDR3 protein: CSVEGGIRYGYTF
CDR3 DNA: TGCAGCGTTGAAGGAGGGATTCGGTATGGCTACACCTTC

D gene: .
V gene: TRBV6-5
clone size: .
J gene: TRBJ2-5
CDR3 protein: CASSYVGLETQYF
CDR3 DNA: TGTGCCAGCAGTTACGTGGGGCTAGAGACCCAGTACTTC

D gene: .
V gene: TRBV11-2
clone size: many
J gene: TRBJ1-3
CDR3 protein: CASSLGQAGGNTIYF
CDR3 DNA: TGTGCCAGCAGCTTAGGGCAGGCCGGAGGAAACACCATATATTTT

D gene: .
V gene: TRBV5-1
clone size: few
J gene: TRBJ2-3
CDR3 protein: CASSLAQVSTDTQYF
CDR3 DNA: TGCGCCAGCAGCTTGGCCCAAGTGAGCACAGATACGCAGTATTTT